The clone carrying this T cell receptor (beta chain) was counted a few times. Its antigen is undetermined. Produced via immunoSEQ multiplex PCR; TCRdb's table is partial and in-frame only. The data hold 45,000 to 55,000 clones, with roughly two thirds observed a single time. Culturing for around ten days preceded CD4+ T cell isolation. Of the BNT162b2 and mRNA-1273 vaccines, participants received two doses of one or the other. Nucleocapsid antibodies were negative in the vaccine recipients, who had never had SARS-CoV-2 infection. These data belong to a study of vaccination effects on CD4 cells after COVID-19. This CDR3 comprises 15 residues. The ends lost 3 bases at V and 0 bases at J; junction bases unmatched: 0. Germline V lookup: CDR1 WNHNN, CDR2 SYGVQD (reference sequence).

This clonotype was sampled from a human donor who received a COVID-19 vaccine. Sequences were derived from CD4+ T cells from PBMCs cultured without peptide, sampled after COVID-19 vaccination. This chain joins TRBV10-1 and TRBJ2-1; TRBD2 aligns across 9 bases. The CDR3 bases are TGCGCCAGCAGTGATAGCGGGAGCTCCTACAATGAGCAGTTCTTC. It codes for CASSDSGSSYNEQFF.